This T cell receptor beta chain was observed in a study of Ad26.COV2.S vaccination and SARS-CoV-2 variants. Measured with immunoSEQ multiplex PCR; TCRdb has only the in-frame clones, and not every one. This sample has 180,000 or so clones; around 88% occur once, and the top ten carry 5.5% to 6%. The ends were cut back, 4 bases at V and 4 bases at J, with 23 bases in the middle. CDR3 length: 17 amino acids. Germline values: CDR1 WSHSY, CDR2 SAAADI. The chain links TRBV10-2 to TRBJ2-7; TRBD2 is a possible D gene (7 bases). The sequence was obtained from a human donor who had recovered from COVID-19. The specimen comprised peripheral blood, sampled after recovery from COVID-19. The CDR3 loop is CASSVYQWRERGYEQYF. The CDR3 nucleotides are TGCGCCAGCAGTGTATACCAATGGCGGGAGAGGGGGTACGAGCAGTACTTC.